Presented here are 8 T cell receptor beta chains from one specimen sequenced in a study of T cell changes during pregnancy in multiple sclerosis. Sequenced by immunoSEQ multiplex PCR; TCRdb stores in-frame clones only, minus some. Of about 40,000 clones in the sample, 80% to 90% were seen once. Source: peripheral blood, taken in the first trimester of pregnancy. The receptors shown here come from a female donor in good health, enrolled as a control in a pregnancy study.

V and J are TRBV29-1 and TRBJ2-1; TRBD2 matches at 8 bases. Trimming at V came to 4 bases and at J to 3 bases, leaving 5 bases not matched to a gene. Germline CDR1 SQVTM, CDR2 ANQGSEA. CDR3 size: 14 residues. This CDR3 is CSVVREGIYNEQFF. The CDR3 DNA reads as TGCAGCGTTGTCCGGGAGGGAATCTACAATGAGCAGTTCTTC.

This sequence joins TRBV5-6 and TRBJ2-2, with 12 bases lining up with TRBD2. After removal of 0 bases from V and 2 bases from J, the junction contained 8 bases not matched to a gene. CDR1 is SGHDT and CDR2 is YYEEEE in the germline V gene. This CDR3 is built from 19 residues. The CDR3 loop reads CASSLAIATSGSNTGELFF. The CDR3 DNA reads TGTGCCAGCAGCTTGGCCATCGCGACTAGCGGGAGTAACACCGGGGAGCTGTTTTTT. Using reference TRBV5-6 and TRBJ2-2 for the parts outside the CDR3, the full variable domain is DAGVTQSPTHLIKTRGQQVTLRCSPKSGHDTVSWYQQALGQGPQFIFQYYEEEERQRGNFPDRFSGHQFPNYSSELNVNALLLGDSALYLCASSLAIATSGSNTGELFFGEGSRLTVL.

This chain links TRBV19 with TRBJ2-7, with D tentatively TRBD1 (6 bases). Germline loops: CDR1 LNHDA, CDR2 SQIVND (reference sequence). The CDR3 has 15 amino acids. V was trimmed by 3 bases and J by 2 bases, leaving 14 bases between them. The CDR3 spells CASSIAGQTTYEQYF. The CDR3 DNA reads as TGTGCCAGTAGTATCGCCGGACAGACTACCTACGAGCAGTACTTC.

With respect to this clone: At one of its ends the junction is not consistent with the germline gene, which may arise from a read error. The V gene is TRBV19, the J gene TRBJ2-5; TRBD1 matches at 7 bases. The CDR3 runs to 15 residues. The germline CDR1 and CDR2 sequences are LNHDA and SQIVND (reference sequence). CDR3: CASSVETGFGETQYF. The CDR3 DNA follows: TGTGCCAGTAGTGTAGAGACAGGGTTCGGGGAGACCCAGTACTTC.

CDR3 nucleotides: TGTGCCAGCAGTTACTCAGAGACAGGGGGAAACGAGCAGTACTTC. Residues: CASSYSETGGNEQYF. This chain links TRBV6-5 with TRBJ2-7; 9 bases are shared with TRBD1. Germline V CDR1 and CDR2: MNHEY, SVGAGI. The CDR3 runs 15 residues. J lost 5 bases, V lost 0 bases, and 5 bases had no gene match.

This chain joins TRBV28 and TRBJ1-5; 9 bases line up with TRBD1. The CDR3 totals 15 residues. With V trimmed by 8 bases and J by 4 bases, 9 bases remained unmatched. The V gene's germline CDR1 is MDHEN and CDR2 SYDVKM. CDR3 nucleotides: TGTGCCAGCCGAATTCCGGGGACAGGGAATCAGCCCCAGCATTTT. It yields the protein CASRIPGTGNQPQHF. Variable domain in full (rest from reference TRBV28 and TRBJ1-5): DVKVTQSSRYLVKRTGEKVFLECVQDMDHENMFWYRQDPGLGLRLIYFSYDVKMKEKGDIPEGYSVSREKKERFSLILESASTNQTSMYLCASRIPGTGNQPQHFGDGTRLSIL.

This clone has a single count. The chain couples TRBV6-1 to TRBJ1-6, with D perhaps matching TRBD1 (6 bases). The V gene's germline CDR1 is MNHNS and CDR2 SASEGT. The CDR3 is 13 amino acids. V lost 7 bases and J 10 bases, leaving 14 bases between the germline ends. The CDR3 protein is CASTEGGNSPLHF. The DNA for the CDR3 is TGTGCCAGCACCGAAGGGGGTAACTCACCCCTCCACTTT.

V gene TRBV6-1 combines with J gene TRBJ2-3, with 9 bases matching TRBD2. Per germline, CDR1 MNHNS and CDR2 SASEGT. The length of the CDR3 is 14 residues. Germline trimming cut 4 bases from V and 4 bases from J; bases unmatched to any gene: 3. As DNA, the CDR3 is TGTGCCAGCAGTGGGCTAGCGGGGCCAGATACGCAGTATTTT. Encoded protein: CASSGLAGPDTQYF.